A selection of T cell receptor beta chains follows, all from one sample in a study of cytomegalovirus exposure and HLA in healthy donors. The table came from immunoSEQ multiplex PCR; TCRdb's copy has only in-frame clones and leaves some out. This sample's clone table lists more than 90,000 clones. The sequencing sample was made of PBMCs. The receptors derive from a man under 40 in good health and CMV-seronegative. Both conserved end residues are part of each CDR3.

V	J	CDR3
TRBV5-8	TRBJ1-1	CASPPRWSGGGNTEAFF
TRBV4-2	TRBJ2-5	CASSQSGGAQETQYF
TRBV4-1	TRBJ2-1	CASSRTGTSGGGEQFF
TRBV7-6	TRBJ1-6	CASSLTGGGSPLHF
TRBV9	TRBJ1-2	CASSPGVGYGYTF
TRBV5-4	TRBJ2-3	CASSGGVLTDTQYF
TRBV4-1	TRBJ2-7	CASSFYQGGEQYF
TRBV7-3	TRBJ1-1	CASSSPGVGTEAFF
TRBV30	TRBJ2-6	CAWSVEGANVLTF
TRBV7-9	TRBJ1-3	CASSLGYRGHSGNTIYF
TRBV4-2	TRBJ2-4	CASSLGTGGGLAKNIQYF
TRBV10-2	TRBJ2-5	CASRLAGQETQYF
TRBV19	TRBJ2-6	CASSISSAGANVLTF
TRBV29-1	TRBJ2-2	CSALRGANTGELFF
TRBV5-7	TRBJ2-7	CASSLGAGQGIDEQYF
TRBV5-4	TRBJ2-4	CASSLGQGRDIQYF
TRBV6-1	TRBJ2-7	CASKGQGFAYEQYF
TRBV19	TRBJ2-7	CASSKGQFYEQYF
TRBV7-2	TRBJ1-1	CASSSMGGGGTEAFF
TRBV2	TRBJ1-2	CASSELRGGLRYGYTF
TRBV18	TRBJ2-5	CASLQETQYF
TRBV19	TRBJ2-2	CASSVLGTARWTGELFF
TRBV6-5	TRBJ1-4	CASSLTATNEKLFF
TRBV19	TRBJ1-2	CASSPRQGNYGYTF
TRBV7-9	TRBJ2-1	CASSGGDRGQDNEQFF
TRBV27	TRBJ1-6	CASSGGVGYNSPLHF
TRBV7-8	TRBJ1-2	CASSWDRGFGGYTF
TRBV30	TRBJ2-5	CAWSAWTPQETQYF
TRBV6-5	TRBJ2-7	CASSYLATYEQYF